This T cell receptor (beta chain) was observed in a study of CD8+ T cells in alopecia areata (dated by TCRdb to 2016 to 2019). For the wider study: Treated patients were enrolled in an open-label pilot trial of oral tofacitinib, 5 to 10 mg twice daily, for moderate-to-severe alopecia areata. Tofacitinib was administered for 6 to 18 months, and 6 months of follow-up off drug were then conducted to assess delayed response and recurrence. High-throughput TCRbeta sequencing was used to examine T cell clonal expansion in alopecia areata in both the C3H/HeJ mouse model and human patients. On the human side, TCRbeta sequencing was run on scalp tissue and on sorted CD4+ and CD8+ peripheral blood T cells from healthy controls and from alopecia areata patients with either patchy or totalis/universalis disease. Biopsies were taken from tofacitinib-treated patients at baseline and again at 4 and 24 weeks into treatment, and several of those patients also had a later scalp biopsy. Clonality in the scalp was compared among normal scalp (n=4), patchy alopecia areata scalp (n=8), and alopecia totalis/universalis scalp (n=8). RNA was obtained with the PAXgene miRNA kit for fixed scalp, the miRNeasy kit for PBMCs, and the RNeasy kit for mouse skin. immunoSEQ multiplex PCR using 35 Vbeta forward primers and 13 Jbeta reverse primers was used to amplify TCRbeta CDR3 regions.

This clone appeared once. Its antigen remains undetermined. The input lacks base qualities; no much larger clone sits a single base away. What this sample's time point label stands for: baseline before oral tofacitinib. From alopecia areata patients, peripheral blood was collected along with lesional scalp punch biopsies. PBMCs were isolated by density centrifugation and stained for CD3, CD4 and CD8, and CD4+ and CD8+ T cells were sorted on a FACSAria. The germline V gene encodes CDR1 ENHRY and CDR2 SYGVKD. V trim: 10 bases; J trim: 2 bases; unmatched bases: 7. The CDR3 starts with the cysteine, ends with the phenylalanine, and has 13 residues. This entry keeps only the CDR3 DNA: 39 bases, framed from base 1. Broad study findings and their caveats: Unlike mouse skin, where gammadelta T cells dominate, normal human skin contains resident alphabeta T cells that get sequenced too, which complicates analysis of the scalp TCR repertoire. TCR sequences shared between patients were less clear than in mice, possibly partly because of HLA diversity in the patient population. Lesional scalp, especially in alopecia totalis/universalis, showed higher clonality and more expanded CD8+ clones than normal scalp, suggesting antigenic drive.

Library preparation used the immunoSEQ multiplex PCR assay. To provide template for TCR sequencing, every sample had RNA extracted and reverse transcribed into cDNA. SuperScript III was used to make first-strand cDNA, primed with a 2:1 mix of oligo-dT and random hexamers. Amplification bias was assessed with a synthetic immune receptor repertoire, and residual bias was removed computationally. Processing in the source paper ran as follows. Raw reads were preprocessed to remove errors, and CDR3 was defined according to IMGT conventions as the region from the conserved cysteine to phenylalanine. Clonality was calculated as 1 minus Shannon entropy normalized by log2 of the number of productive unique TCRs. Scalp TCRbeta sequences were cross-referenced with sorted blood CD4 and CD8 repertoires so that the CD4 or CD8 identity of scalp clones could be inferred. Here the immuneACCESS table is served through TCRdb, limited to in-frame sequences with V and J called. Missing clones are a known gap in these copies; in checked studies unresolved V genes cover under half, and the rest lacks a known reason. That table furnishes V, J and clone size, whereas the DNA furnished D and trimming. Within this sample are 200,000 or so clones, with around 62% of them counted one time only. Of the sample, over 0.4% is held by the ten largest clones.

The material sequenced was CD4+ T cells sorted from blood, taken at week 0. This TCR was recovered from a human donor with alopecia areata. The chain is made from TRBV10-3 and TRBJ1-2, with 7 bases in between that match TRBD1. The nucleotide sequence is TGTGCCACCTCAACGGGACAGAACTATGGCTACACCTTC. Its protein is CATSTGQNYGYTF.